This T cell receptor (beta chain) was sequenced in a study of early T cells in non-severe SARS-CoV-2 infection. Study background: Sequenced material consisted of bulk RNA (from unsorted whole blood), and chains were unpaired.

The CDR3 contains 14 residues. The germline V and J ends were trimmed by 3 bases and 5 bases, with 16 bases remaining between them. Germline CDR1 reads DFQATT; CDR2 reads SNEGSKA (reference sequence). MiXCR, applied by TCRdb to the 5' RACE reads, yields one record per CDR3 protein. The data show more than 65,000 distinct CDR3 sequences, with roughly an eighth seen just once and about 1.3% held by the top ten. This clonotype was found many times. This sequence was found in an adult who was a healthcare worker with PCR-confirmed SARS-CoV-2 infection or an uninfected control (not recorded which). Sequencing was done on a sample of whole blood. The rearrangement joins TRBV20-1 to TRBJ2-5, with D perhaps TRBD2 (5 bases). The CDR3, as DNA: TGCAGTGCTAGCAACCCGGGCCGCGGGGAGACCCAGTACTTC. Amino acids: CSASNPGRGETQYF.